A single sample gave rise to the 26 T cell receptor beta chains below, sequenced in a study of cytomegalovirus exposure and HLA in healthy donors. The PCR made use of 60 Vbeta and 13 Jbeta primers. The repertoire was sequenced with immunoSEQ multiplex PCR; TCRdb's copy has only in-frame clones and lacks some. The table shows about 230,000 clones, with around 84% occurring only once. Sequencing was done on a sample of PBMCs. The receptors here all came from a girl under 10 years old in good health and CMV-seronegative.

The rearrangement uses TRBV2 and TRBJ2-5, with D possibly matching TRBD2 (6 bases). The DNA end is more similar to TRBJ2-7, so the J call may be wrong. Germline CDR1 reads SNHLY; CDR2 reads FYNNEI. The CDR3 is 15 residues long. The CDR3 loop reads CASSAKGLPPVEQYF. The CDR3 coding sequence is TGTGCCAGCAGTGCCAAGGGACTCCCCCCCGTCGAGCAGTACTTC.

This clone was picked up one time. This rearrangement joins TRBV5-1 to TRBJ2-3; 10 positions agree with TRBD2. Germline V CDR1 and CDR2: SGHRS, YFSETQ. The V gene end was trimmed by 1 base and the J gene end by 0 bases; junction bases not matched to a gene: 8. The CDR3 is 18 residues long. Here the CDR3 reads CASSLIYTSGISTDTQYF. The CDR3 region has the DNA TGCGCCAGCAGCTTGATCTATACTAGCGGGATTAGCACAGATACGCAGTATTTT.

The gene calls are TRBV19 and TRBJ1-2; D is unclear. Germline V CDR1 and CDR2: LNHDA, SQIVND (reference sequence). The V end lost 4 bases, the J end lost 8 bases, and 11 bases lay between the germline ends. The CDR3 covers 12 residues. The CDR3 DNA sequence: TGTGCCAGTAGTACGGGTATAGGAGGCTACACCTTC. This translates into CASSTGIGGYTF. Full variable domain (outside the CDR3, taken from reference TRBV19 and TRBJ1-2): DGGITQSPKYLFRKEGQNVTLSCEQNLNHDAMYWYRQDPGQGLRLIYYSQIVNDFQKGDIAEGYSVSREKKESFPLTVTSAQKNPTAFYLCASSTGIGGYTFGSGTRLTVV.

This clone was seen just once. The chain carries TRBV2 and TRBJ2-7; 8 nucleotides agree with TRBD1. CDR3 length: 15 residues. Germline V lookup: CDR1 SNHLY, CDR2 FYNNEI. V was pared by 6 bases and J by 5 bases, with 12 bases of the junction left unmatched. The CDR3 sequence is CASSDGTGALDEQYF. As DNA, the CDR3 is TGTGCCAGCAGCGATGGGACAGGAGCCCTCGACGAGCAGTACTTC.

The CDR3: CASSLGPGTAVTGELFF. The CDR3 DNA is TGTGCCAGCAGCTTAGGCCCCGGGACAGCCGTGACCGGGGAGCTGTTTTTT. The chain combines TRBV11-3 with TRBJ2-2, with 7 positions matching TRBD1. The length of the CDR3 is 17 residues. The germline V gene has CDR1 SGHNT and CDR2 YENEEA. The V segment lost 1 base and the J segment 5 bases; nucleotides outside the gene matches: 10. The variable domain in full, with the rest retrieved from reference TRBV11-3 and TRBJ2-2, is EAGVVQSPRYKIIEKKQPVAFWCNPISGHNTLYWYLQNLGQGPELLIRYENEEAVDDSQLPKDRFSAERLKGVDSTLKIQPAELGDSAVYLCASSLGPGTAVTGELFFGEGSRLTVL.

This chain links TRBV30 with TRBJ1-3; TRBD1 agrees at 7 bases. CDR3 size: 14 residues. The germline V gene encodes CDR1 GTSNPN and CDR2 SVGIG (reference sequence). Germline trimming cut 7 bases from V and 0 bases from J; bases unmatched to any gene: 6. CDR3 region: CASARDSSGNTIYF. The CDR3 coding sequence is TGTGCCTCCGCCCGGGACAGCTCTGGAAACACCATATATTTT.

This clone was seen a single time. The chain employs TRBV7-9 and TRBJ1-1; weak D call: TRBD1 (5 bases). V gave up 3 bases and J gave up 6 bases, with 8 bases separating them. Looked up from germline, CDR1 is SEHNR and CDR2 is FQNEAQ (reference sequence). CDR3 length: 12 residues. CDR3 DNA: TGTGCCAGCAGCTTCCGGGGGGCTGAAGCTTTCTTT. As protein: CASSFRGAEAFF.

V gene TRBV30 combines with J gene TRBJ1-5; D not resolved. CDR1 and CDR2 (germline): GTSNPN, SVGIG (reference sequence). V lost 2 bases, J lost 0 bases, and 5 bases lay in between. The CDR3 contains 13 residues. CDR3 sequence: CAWSTGSNQPQHF. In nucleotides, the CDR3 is TGTGCCTGGAGTACCGGTAGCAATCAGCCCCAGCATTTT.

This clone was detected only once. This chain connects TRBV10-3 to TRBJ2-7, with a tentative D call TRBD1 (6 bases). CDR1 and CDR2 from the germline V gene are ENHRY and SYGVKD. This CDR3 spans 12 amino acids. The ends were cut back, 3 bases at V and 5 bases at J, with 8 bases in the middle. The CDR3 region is CAISENRDEQYF. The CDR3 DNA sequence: TGTGCCATCAGTGAAAACAGGGACGAGCAGTACTTC.

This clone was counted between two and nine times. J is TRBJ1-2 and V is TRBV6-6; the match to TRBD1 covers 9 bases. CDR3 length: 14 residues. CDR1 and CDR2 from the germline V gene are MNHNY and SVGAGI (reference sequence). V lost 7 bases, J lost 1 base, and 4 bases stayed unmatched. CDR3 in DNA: TGTGCCAGCACTCGACAGGGGGTTAACTATGGCTACACCTTC. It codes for CASTRQGVNYGYTF.

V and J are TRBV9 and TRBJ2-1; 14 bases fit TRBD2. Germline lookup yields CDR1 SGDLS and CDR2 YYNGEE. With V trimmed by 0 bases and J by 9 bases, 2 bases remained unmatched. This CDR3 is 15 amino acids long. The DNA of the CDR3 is TGTGCCAGCAGCGTAGGACTAGCGGGGGGGCCTGAGCAGTTCTTC. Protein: CASSVGLAGGPEQFF.

This chain's CDR3 is CASSIALNTEAFF. CDR3 nucleotides: TGTGCCAGTAGTATAGCATTGAACACTGAAGCTTTCTTT. This rearrangement joins TRBV19 to TRBJ1-1, with unresolved D. CDR3 size: 13 residues. CDR1 LNHDA and CDR2 SQIVND come from the germline V gene (reference sequence). V was trimmed by 1 base and J by 0 bases, leaving 3 bases between them.

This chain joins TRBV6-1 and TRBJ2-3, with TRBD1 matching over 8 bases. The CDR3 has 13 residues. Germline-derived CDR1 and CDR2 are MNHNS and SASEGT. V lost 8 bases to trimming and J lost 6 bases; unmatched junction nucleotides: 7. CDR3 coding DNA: TGTGCCAGCCGTTTGACAGGGGCGGATACGCAGTATTTT. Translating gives CASRLTGADTQYF.

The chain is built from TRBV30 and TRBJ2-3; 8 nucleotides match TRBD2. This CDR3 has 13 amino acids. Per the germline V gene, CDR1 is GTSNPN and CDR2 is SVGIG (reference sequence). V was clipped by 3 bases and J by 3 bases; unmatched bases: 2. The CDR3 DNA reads TGTGCCTGGAGCGGGGGGGCAACAGATACGCAGTATTTT. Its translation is CAWSGGATDTQYF.

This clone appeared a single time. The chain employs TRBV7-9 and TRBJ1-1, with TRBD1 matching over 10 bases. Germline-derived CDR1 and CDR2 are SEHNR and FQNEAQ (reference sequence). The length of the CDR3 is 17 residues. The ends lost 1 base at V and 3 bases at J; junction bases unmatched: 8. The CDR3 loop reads CASSLVPGQGTDTEAFF. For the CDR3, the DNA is TGTGCCAGCAGCTTAGTCCCGGGACAGGGGACGGACACTGAAGCTTTCTTT.

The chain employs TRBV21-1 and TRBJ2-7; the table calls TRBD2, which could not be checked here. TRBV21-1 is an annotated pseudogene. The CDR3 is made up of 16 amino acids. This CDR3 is CASSKGGANYCYEQYF. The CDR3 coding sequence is TGTGCCAGCAGCAAAGGGGGAGCCAACTACTGCTACGAGCAGTACTTC.

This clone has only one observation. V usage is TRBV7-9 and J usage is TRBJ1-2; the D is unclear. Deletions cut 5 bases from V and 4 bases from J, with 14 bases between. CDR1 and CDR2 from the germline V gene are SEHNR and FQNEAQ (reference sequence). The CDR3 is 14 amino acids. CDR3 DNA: TGTGCCAGCAGCAAACCGGCGGAAACCTATGGCTACACCTTC. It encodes CASSKPAETYGYTF.

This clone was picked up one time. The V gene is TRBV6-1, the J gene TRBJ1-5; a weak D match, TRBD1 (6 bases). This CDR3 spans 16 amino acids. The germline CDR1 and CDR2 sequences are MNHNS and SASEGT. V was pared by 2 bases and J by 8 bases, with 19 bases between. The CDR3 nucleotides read TGTGCCAGCAGTGAAATGGGACACTCGTTGGGTAAGCCCCAGCATTTT. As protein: CASSEMGHSLGKPQHF.

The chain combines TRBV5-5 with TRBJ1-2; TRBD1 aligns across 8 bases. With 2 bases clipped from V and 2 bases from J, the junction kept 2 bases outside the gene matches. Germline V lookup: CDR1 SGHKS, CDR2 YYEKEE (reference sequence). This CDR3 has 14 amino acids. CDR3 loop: CASSLRTGNYGYTF. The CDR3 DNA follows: TGTGCCAGCAGCTTAAGGACAGGGAACTATGGCTACACCTTC.

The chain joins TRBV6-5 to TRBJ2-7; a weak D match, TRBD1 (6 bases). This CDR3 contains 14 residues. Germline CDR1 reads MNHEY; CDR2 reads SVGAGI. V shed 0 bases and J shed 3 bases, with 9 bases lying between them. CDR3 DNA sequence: TGTGCCAGCAGTTACTCATACAGGGACTACGAGCAGTACTTC. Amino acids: CASSYSYRDYEQYF.

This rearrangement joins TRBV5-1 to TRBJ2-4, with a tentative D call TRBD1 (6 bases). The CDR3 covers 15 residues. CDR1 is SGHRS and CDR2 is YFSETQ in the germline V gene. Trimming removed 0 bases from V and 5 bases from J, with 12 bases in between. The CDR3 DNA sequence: TGCGCCAGCAGCTTGGAGGCAGGGGCACAAAACATTCAGTACTTC. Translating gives CASSLEAGAQNIQYF.

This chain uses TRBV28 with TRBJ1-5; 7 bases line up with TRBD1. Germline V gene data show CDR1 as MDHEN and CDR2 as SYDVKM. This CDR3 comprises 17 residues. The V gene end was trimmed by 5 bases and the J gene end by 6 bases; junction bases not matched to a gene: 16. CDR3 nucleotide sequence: TGTGCCAGCAGTCTTCAGACAGGGATTGGGAAAAGTCAGCCCCAGCATTTT. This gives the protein CASSLQTGIGKSQPQHF.

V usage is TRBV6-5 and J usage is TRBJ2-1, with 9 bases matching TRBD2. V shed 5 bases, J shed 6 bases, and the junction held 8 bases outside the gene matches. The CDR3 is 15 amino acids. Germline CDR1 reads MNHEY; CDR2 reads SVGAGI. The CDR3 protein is CASSTKRGAGNEQFF. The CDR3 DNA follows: TGTGCCAGCAGTACCAAGCGGGGGGCTGGCAATGAGCAGTTCTTC.

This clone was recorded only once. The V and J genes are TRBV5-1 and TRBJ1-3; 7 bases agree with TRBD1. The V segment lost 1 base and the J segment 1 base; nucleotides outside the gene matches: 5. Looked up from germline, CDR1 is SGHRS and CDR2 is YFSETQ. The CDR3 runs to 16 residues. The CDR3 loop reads CASSLTTGASGNTIYF. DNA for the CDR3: TGCGCCAGCAGCTTGACCACAGGGGCGTCTGGAAACACCATATATTTT.

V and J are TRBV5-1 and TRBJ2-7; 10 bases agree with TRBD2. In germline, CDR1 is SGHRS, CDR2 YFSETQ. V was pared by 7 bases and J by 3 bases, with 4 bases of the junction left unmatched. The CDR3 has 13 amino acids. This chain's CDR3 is CASGASGGYEQYF. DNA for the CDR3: TGCGCCAGCGGGGCTAGCGGGGGCTACGAGCAGTACTTC.

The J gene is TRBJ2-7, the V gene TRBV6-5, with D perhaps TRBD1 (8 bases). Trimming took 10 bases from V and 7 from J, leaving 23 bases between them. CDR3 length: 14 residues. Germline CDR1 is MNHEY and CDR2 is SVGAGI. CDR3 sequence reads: CATRGHREGWEQYF. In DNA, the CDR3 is TGTGCCACCAGGGGGCACAGGGAGGGCTGGGAGCAGTACTTC.